These T cell receptor beta chains were read from a single sample in a study of post-analysis software for immune sequencing data. One entry per CDR3 protein, called by TCRdb with MiXCR from the PCR reads. The sample contains about 820,000 distinct CDR3 sequences, roughly 50% of which appear only once. Sequenced sample: blood. The receptors stem from a girl aged 10 to 17 with multiple sclerosis. Each CDR3 is given with its conserved first and last residue. D genes are given only for firm matches. Part of the rows lack a size; the others show once, few, many or a class for expanded clones.

>TRBJ2-7|-|TRBV7-8|TRBD1
CASSLDGQGLYEQYF
TGTGCCAGCAGCTTAGACGGACAGGGCCTCTACGAGCAGTACTTC
>TRBJ2-1|-|TRBV7-7|TRBD1
CASSLGLQGYEQFF
TGTGCTAGCAGCTTAGGCCTACAGGGGTATGAGCAGTTCTTC
>TRBJ1-5|once|TRBV7-8|-
CASSVTSGFQPQHF
TGTGCCAGCAGCGTCACTTCAGGGTTTCAGCCCCAGCATTTT
>TRBJ2-7|-|TRBV5-6|-
CASGPRGAGDEQYF
TGTGCCAGCGGACCCCGGGGGGCTGGCGACGAGCAGTACTTC
>TRBJ2-7|-|TRBV18|-
CASSPKRGHLYEQYF
TGTGCCAGCTCACCTAAGAGAGGACACCTCTACGAGCAGTACTTC
>TRBJ2-1|-|TRBV2|-
CASSADPEQFF
TGTGCCAGCAGTGCCGACCCTGAGCAGTTCTTC
>TRBJ2-7|-|TRBV9|TRBD1
CASSVRSGGLLYEQYF
TGTGCCAGCAGCGTGCGCTCAGGGGGCCTCCTCTACGAGCAGTACTTC
>TRBJ2-1|once|TRBV12-3/TRBV12-4|-
CASSPSYRGGYNEQFF
TGTGCCAGCAGTCCAAGTTACAGGGGAGGCTACAATGAGCAGTTCTTC
>TRBJ2-7|-|TRBV29-1|-
CSVTKTGDEQYF
TGCAGCGTGACTAAAACCGGGGACGAGCAGTACTTC
>TRBJ1-1|-|TRBV29-1|-
CSVESQLRNTEAFF
TGCAGCGTTGAAAGCCAGCTGCGAAACACTGAAGCTTTCTTT
>TRBJ2-2|-|TRBV15|-
CATSRDPPGTENTGELFF
TGTGCCACCAGCAGAGATCCTCCCGGGACCGAGAACACCGGGGAGCTGTTTTTT
>TRBJ2-7|once|TRBV2|-
CASSEEDTGGYEQYF
TGTGCCAGCAGTGAAGAGGACACCGGGGGATACGAGCAGTACTTC
>TRBJ2-5|-|TRBV7-9|-
CASSLGQANQETQYF
TGTGCCAGCAGCTTAGGACAGGCCAACCAAGAGACCCAGTACTTC
>TRBJ1-2|few|TRBV30|-
CAWGDSGSTLWVRYGYTF
TGTGCCTGGGGAGATTCCGGGTCTACGCTATGGGTACGCTATGGCTACACCTTC
>TRBJ2-7|-|TRBV7-2|-
CASSFPGDRTYIYEQYF
TGTGCCAGCAGCTTTCCCGGAGACAGGACTTATATCTACGAGCAGTACTTC
>TRBJ2-7|few|TRBV3-1|-
CASSPRTQNYEQYF
TGTGCCAGCAGCCCCCGGACCCAAAACTACGAGCAGTACTTC